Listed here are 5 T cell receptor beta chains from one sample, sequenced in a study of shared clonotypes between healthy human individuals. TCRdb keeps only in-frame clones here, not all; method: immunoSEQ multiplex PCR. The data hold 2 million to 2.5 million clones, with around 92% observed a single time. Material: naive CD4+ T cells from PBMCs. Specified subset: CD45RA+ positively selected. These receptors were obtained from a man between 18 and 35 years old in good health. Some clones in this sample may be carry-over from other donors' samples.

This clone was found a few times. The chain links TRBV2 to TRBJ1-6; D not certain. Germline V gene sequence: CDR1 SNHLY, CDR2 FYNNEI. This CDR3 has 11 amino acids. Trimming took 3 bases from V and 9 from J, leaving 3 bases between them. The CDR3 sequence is CASSDSSPLHF. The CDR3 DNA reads TGTGCCAGCAGTGACAGTTCACCCCTCCACTTT.

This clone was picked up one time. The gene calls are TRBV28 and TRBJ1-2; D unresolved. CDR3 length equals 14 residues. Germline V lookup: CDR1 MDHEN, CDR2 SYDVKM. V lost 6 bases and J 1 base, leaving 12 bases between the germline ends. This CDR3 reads CASRKRFINYGYTF. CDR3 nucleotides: TGTGCCAGCAGAAAGAGGTTTATTAACTATGGCTACACCTTC.

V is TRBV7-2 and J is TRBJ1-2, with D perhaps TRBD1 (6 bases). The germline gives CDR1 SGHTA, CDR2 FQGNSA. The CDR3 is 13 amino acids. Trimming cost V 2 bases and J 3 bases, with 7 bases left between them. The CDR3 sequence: CASSLKGDYGYTF. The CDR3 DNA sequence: TGTGCCAGCAGCTTAAAGGGGGACTATGGCTACACCTTC.

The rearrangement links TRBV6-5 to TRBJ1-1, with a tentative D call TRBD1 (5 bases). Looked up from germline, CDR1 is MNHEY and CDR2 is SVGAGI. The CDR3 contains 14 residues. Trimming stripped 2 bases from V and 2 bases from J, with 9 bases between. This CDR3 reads CASSYQGTNTEAFF. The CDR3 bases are TGTGCCAGCAGTTACCAGGGCACCAACACTGAAGCTTTCTTT.

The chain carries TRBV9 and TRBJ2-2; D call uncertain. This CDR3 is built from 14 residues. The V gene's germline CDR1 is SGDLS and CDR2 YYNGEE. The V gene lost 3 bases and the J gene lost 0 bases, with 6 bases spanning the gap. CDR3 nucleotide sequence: TGTGCCAGCAGCGGGTTACCGAACACCGGGGAGCTGTTTTTT. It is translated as CASSGLPNTGELFF. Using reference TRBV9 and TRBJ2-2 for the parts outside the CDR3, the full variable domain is DSGVTQTPKHLITATGQRVTLRCSPRSGDLSVYWYQQSLDQGLQFLIQYYNGEERAKGNILERFSAQQFPDLHSELNLSSLELGDSALYFCASSGLPNTGELFFGEGSRLTVL.